Presented here are 15 T cell receptor beta chains from one specimen sequenced in a study of blood T cell repertoires in COVID-19. Produced via immunoSEQ multiplex PCR; TCRdb's table is partial and in-frame only. The sample includes 100,000 to 150,000 clones, 81% of them seen just once. The sample was peripheral blood. These receptors were obtained from an older woman with active or convalescent COVID-19.

The chain links TRBV5-8 to TRBJ2-5; D is uncertain. The germline V and J ends were trimmed by 7 bases and 4 bases, with 5 bases remaining between them. The CDR3 is 10 amino acids. Germline V gives CDR1 SGHTS, CDR2 YDEGEE. CDR3 in DNA: TGTGCCAGCCTCCTAGAGACCCAGTACTTC. Its translation: CASLLETQYF.

The J gene is TRBJ2-1, the V gene TRBV19, with 7 bases that match TRBD1. The V gene's germline CDR1 is LNHDA and CDR2 SQIVND (reference sequence). The CDR3 length is 14 residues. V was pared by 7 bases and J by 12 bases, with 15 bases of the junction left unmatched. CDR3 coding DNA: TGTGCCAGTACCCCCGGCCCGACAGGGCAAGCGCAGTTCTTC. Residues: CASTPGPTGQAQFF. Full variable domain (outside the CDR3, taken from reference TRBV19 and TRBJ2-1): DGGITQSPKYLFRKEGQNVTLSCEQNLNHDAMYWYRQDPGQGLRLIYYSQIVNDFQKGDIAEGYSVSREKKESFPLTVTSAQKNPTAFYLCASTPGPTGQAQFFGPGTRLTVL.

This chain connects TRBV4-1 to TRBJ2-1; 12 nucleotides align to TRBD1. V shed 6 bases and J 10 bases; nucleotides not matched to a gene: 13. The CDR3 runs 16 residues. Germline V CDR1 and CDR2: MGHRA, YSYEKL. CDR3 coding DNA: TGCGCCAGCAGTCAAAGGGAGGGACAGGGGGCAGGGGAGCAGTTCTTC. It encodes CASSQREGQGAGEQFF.

CDR3: CSTTSGTDTQYF. CDR3 coding DNA: TGCAGCACCACCTCAGGGACAGATACGCAGTATTTT. The gene calls are TRBV29-1 and TRBJ2-3; D might be TRBD1 (5 bases). Looked up from germline, CDR1 is SQVTM and CDR2 is ANQGSEA. V was trimmed by 8 bases and J by 3 bases, leaving 12 bases between them. This CDR3 contains 12 residues.

The chain joins TRBV7-6 to TRBJ2-1; 8 positions agree with TRBD2. V was pared by 2 bases and J by 9 bases, with 9 bases of the junction left unmatched. The CDR3 totals 15 residues. Germline-derived CDR1 and CDR2 are SGHVS and FNYEAQ. CDR3 in DNA: TGTGCCAGCAGCTTACCGCAGCGGGGGAAGGTTGAGCAGTTCTTC. It encodes CASSLPQRGKVEQFF.

The gene calls are TRBV5-1 and TRBJ2-2; D ambiguous. The CDR3 consists of 17 residues. From germline, CDR1 is SGHRS and CDR2 YFSETQ. Trimming left V 4 bases short and J 6 bases short, with 22 bases between. CDR3 region: CASSPEVARAYAGELFF. The DNA for the CDR3 is TGCGCCAGCAGCCCGGAAGTGGCCAGAGCGTATGCCGGGGAGCTGTTTTTT.

The chain is built from TRBV11-2 and TRBJ1-1; D is possibly TRBD1 (6 bases). The CDR3 is made up of 14 amino acids. From germline, CDR1 is SGHAT and CDR2 FQNNGV. V was cut by 3 bases and J by 4 bases, with 12 bases left in between. The CDR3 DNA is TGTGCCAGCAGCTTCCGGCCCAGGGGCACTGAAGCTTTCTTT. Its protein product is CASSFRPRGTEAFF.

This clone was seen only once. The rearrangement links TRBV19 to TRBJ2-3; unclear D gene. The V end lost 4 bases, the J end lost 2 bases, and 7 bases lay between the germline ends. This CDR3 spans 13 amino acids. Germline lookup yields CDR1 LNHDA and CDR2 SQIVND (reference sequence). CDR3 loop: CASSTRLTDTQYF. CDR3 nucleotides: TGTGCCAGTAGTACTCGACTCACAGATACGCAGTATTTT.

V and J are TRBV15 and TRBJ1-1; TRBD1 might be the D (5 bases). Germline-derived CDR1 and CDR2 are LNHNV and YYDKDF (reference sequence). The V gene lost 3 bases and the J gene lost 4 bases, with 12 bases spanning the gap. The CDR3 length is 14 residues. CDR3 region: CATSSQTGATEAFF. DNA for the CDR3: TGTGCCACCAGCAGCCAAACAGGCGCCACTGAAGCTTTCTTT.

The J gene is TRBJ1-1, the V gene TRBV28; 11 bases match TRBD1. Germline-derived CDR1 and CDR2 are MDHEN and SYDVKM. V dropped 9 bases and J dropped 12; count of bases not matched to a gene: 12. The CDR3 totals 13 residues. Here the CDR3 reads CASQAWDRGDSFF. The DNA of the CDR3 is TGTGCCAGTCAGGCGTGGGACAGGGGGGACTCTTTCTTT.

The rearrangement links TRBV6-6 to TRBJ2-2, with 9 bases matching TRBD2. V lost 0 bases and J lost 2; bases outside the gene matches: 1. The CDR3 extends over 16 amino acids. Germline-derived CDR1 and CDR2 are MNHNY and SVGAGI (reference sequence). This chain's CDR3 is CASSYSGLANTGELFF. In nucleotides, the CDR3 is TGTGCCAGCAGTTACTCGGGACTAGCAAACACCGGGGAGCTGTTTTTT.

The V call is TRBV2, the J call TRBJ1-4; 8 positions agree with TRBD1. This CDR3 spans 15 amino acids. Germline CDR1 and CDR2: SNHLY and FYNNEI. With V trimmed by 5 bases and J by 1 base, 3 bases remained unmatched. The CDR3 DNA sequence: TGTGCCAGCAGTAGACAGGGGTTAACTAATGAAAAACTGTTTTTT. Translated: CASSRQGLTNEKLFF.

The chain couples TRBV10-3 to TRBJ2-7, with 7 bases identical to TRBD1. J lost 5 bases, V lost 4 bases, and 5 bases had no gene match. The CDR3 has 13 residues. Per the germline V gene, CDR1 is ENHRY and CDR2 is SYGVKD. The CDR3 DNA reads TGTGCCATCAGTGGGCAGGGGGTCCACGAGCAGTACGTC. It specifies CAISGQGVHEQYV.

In DNA form, the CDR3 reads TGTGCCAGCAGTTACCAGGTCACTAATTCACCCCTCCACTTT. Its protein product is CASSYQVTNSPLHF. The chain carries TRBV6-6 and TRBJ1-6; no reliable D call. This CDR3 has 14 amino acids. The V end lost 2 bases, the J end lost 6 bases, and 8 bases lay between the germline ends. Germline V gene data show CDR1 as MNHNY and CDR2 as SVGAGI (reference sequence).

The chain links TRBV20-1 to TRBJ1-4; 10 bases agree with TRBD1. The CDR3 consists of 16 residues. Germline CDR1 is DFQATT and CDR2 is SNEGSKA (reference sequence). Trimming removed 3 bases from V and 14 bases from J; junction bases left unmatched: 18. The CDR3, as DNA: TGCAGTGCTAGTCCCTACGACAGGGGGCCCGGTTCGCGTCTGTTTTTT. This codes for CSASPYDRGPGSRLFF.